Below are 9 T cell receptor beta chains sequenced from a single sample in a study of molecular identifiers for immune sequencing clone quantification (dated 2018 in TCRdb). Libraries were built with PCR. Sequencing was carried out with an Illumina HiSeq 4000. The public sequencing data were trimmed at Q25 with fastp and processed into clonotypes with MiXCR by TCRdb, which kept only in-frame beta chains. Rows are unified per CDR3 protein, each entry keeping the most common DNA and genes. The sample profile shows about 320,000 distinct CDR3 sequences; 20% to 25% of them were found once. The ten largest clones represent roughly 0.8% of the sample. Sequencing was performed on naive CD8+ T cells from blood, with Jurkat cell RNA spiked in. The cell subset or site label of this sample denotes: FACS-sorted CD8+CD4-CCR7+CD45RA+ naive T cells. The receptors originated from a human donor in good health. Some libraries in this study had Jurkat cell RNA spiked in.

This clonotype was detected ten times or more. For the CDR3, the DNA is TGTGCCAGCAGACTCGGACTAGCGGGATTTGCAGATACGCAGTATTTT. Protein sequence: CASRLGLAGFADTQYF. The chain uses TRBV28 and TRBJ2-3; 12 nucleotides line up with TRBD2. The CDR3 is 16 residues long. CDR1 MDHEN and CDR2 SYDVKM come from the germline V gene. V lost 6 bases to trimming and J lost 4 bases; unmatched junction nucleotides: 8.

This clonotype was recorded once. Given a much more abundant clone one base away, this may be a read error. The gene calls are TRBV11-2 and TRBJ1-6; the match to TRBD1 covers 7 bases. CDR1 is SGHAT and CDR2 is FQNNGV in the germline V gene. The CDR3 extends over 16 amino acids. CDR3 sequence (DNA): TGTGCCCGCAGCCCGAGACAGGGTCTATATAATTCACCCCTCCACTTT. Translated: CARSPRQGLYNSPLHF. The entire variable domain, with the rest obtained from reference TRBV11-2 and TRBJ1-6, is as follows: EAGVAQSPRYKIIEKRQSVAFWCNPISGHATLYWYQQILGQGPKLLIQFQNNGVVDDSQLPKDRFSAERLKGVDSTLKIQPAKLEDSAVYLCARSPRQGLYNSPLHFGNGTRLTVT.

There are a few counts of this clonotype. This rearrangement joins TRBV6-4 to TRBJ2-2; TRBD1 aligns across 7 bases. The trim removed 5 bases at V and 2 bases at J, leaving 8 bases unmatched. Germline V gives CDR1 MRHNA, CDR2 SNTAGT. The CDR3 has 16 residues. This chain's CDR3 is CASSPFGTVNTGELFF. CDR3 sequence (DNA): TGTGCCAGCAGTCCCTTCGGGACAGTCAACACCGGGGAGCTGTTTTTT.

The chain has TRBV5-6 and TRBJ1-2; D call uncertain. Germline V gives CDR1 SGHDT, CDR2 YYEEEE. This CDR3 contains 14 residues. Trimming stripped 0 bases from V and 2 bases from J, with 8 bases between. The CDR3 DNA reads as TGTGCCAGCAGCTTGGAAGCAGCCAACTATGGCTACACCTTC. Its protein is CASSLEAANYGYTF. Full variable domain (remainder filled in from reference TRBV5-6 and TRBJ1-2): DAGVTQSPTHLIKTRGQQVTLRCSPKSGHDTVSWYQQALGQGPQFIFQYYEEEERQRGNFPDRFSGHQFPNYSSELNVNALLLGDSALYLCASSLEAANYGYTFGSGTRLTVV.

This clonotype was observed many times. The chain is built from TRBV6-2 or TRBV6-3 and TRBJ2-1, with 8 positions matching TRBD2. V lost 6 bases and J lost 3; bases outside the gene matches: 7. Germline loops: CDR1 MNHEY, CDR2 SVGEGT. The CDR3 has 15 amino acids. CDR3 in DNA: TGTGCCAGCAGCAGCGGGAGTCCCTTCTACAATGAGCAGTTCTTC. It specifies CASSSGSPFYNEQFF.

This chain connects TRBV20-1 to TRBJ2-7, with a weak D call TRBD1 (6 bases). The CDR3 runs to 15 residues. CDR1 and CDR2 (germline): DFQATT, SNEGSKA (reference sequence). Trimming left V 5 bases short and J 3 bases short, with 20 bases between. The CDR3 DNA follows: TGCAGTGCTCAGTCGAACCCGACAGGAATCTACGAGCAGTACTTC. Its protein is CSAQSNPTGIYEQYF.

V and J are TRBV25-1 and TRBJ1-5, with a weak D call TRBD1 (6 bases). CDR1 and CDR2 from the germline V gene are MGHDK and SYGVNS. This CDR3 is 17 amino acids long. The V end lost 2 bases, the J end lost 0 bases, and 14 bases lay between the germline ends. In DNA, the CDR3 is TGTGCCAGCAGTGAAGGATTGTCAGGGGATAGCAATCAGCCCCAGCATTTT. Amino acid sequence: CASSEGLSGDSNQPQHF.

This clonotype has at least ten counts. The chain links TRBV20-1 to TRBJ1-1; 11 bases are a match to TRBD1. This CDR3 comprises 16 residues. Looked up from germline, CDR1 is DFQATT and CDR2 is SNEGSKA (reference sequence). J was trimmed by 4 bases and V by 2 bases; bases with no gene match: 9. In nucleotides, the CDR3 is TGCAGTGCTAGATCCGGGACAGGGGGTTGGGGCACTGAAGCTTTCTTT. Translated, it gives CSARSGTGGWGTEAFF.

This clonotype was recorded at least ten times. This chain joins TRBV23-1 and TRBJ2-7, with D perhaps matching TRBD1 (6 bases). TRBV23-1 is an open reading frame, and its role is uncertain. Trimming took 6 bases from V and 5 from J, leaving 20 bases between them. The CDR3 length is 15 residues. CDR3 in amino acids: CASRRGDIPGDEQYF. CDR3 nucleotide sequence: TGCGCCAGCAGACGAGGGGACATCCCCGGGGACGAGCAGTACTTC.